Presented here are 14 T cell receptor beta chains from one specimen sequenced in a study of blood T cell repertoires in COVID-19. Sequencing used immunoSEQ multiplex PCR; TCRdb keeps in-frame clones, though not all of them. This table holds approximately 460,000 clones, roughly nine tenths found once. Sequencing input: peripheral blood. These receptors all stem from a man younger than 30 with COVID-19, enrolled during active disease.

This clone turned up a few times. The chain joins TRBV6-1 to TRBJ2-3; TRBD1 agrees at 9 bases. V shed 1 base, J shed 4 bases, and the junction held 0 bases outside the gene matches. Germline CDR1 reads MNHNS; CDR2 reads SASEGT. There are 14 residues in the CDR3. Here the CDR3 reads CASSEGTGADTQYF. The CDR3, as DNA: TGTGCCAGCAGTGAAGGGACAGGGGCAGATACGCAGTATTTT.

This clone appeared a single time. The CDR3 protein is CASSSQGGLETQYF. The DNA of the CDR3 is TGCGCCAGCAGTAGTCAGGGGGGACTCGAGACCCAGTACTTC. The V and J genes are TRBV5-1 and TRBJ2-5, with a tentative D call TRBD1 (7 bases). The CDR3 extends over 14 amino acids. Germline V CDR1 and CDR2: SGHRS, YFSETQ. Deletions cut 5 bases from V and 5 bases from J, with 16 bases between.

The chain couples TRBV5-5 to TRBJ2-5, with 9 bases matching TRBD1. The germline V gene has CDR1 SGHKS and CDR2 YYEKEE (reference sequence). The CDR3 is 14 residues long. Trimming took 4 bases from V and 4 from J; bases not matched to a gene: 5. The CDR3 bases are TGTGCCAGCAGCCCGGACAGGGGACGAGAGACCCAGTACTTC. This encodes CASSPDRGRETQYF.

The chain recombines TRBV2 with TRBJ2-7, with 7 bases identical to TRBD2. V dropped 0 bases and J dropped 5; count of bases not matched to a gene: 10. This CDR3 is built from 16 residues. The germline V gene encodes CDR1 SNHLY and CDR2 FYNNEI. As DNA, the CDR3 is TGTGCCAGCAGTGAAGCGCTTCCGGGGGAGGGCGACGAGCAGTACTTC. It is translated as CASSEALPGEGDEQYF.

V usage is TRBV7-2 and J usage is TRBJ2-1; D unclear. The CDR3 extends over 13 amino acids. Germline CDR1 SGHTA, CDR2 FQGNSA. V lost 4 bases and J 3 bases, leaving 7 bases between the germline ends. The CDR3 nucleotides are TGTGCCAGCAGCTGGCAGCGCTACAATGAGCAGTTCTTC. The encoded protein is CASSWQRYNEQFF.

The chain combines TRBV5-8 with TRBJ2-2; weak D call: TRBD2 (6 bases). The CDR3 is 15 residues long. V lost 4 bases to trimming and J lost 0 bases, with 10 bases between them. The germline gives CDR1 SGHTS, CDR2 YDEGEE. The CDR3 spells CASSRGTANTGELFF. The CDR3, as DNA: TGTGCCAGCAGCCGCGGGACGGCGAACACCGGGGAGCTGTTTTTT.

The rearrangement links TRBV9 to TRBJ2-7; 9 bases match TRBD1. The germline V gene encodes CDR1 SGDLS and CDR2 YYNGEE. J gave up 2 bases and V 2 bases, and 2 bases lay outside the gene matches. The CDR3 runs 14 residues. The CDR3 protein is CASSVGQGPYEQYF. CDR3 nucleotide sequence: TGTGCCAGCAGCGTGGGACAGGGACCCTACGAGCAGTACTTC.

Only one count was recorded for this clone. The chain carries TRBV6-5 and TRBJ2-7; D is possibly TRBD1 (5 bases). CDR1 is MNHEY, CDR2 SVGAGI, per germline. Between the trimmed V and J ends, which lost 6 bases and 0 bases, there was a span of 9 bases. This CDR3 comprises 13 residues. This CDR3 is CASSPTGSYEQYF. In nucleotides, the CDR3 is TGTGCCAGCAGCCCCACAGGCTCCTACGAGCAGTACTTC.

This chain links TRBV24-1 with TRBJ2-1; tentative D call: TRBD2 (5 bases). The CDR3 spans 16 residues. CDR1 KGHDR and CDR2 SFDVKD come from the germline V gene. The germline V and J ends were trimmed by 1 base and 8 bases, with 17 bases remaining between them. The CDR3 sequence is CATSDFQRTGSDEQFF. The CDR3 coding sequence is TGTGCCACCAGTGATTTTCAGAGAACGGGAAGCGATGAGCAGTTCTTC.

The DNA for the CDR3 is TGTGCCAGTAGCGCCTGGGCCAACCCCTTCTATGGCTACACCTTC. Residues: CASSAWANPFYGYTF. The chain joins TRBV19 to TRBJ1-2; D uncertain. The germline V gene has CDR1 LNHDA and CDR2 SQIVND (reference sequence). This CDR3 region has 15 residues. With 6 bases removed from V and 4 bases from J, the gap between germline ends came to 18 bases. The variable domain in full, with the rest retrieved from reference TRBV19 and TRBJ1-2, is DGGITQSPKYLFRKEGQNVTLSCEQNLNHDAMYWYRQDPGQGLRLIYYSQIVNDFQKGDIAEGYSVSREKKESFPLTVTSAQKNPTAFYLCASSAWANPFYGYTFGSGTRLTVV.

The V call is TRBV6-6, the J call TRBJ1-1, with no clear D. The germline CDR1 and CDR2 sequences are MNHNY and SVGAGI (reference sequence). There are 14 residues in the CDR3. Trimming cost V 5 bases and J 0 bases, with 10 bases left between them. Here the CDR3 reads CASSPSELNTEAFF. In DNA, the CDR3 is TGTGCCAGCAGTCCCAGTGAATTGAACACTGAAGCTTTCTTT.

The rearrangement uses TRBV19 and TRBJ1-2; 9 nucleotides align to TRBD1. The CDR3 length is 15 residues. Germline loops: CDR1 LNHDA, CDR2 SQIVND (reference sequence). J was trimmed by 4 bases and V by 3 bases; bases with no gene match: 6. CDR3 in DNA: TGTGCCAGTAGTATCCCGGACAGGGGACTCTATGGCTACACCTTC. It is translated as CASSIPDRGLYGYTF.

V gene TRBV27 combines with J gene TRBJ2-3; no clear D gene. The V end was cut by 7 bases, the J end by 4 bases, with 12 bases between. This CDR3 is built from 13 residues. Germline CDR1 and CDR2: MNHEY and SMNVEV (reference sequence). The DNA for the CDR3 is TGTGCCAGCACTTCCCGGCGGTCAGATACGCAGTATTTT. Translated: CASTSRRSDTQYF.

This chain's CDR3 is CASRRSGQGPCGYTF. CDR3 sequence (DNA): TGCGCCAGCAGACGATCGGGACAGGGGCCTTGTGGCTACACCTTC. The rearrangement joins TRBV23-1 to TRBJ1-2, with 10 bases lining up with TRBD1. TRBV23-1 is reported as an ORF; its role is uncertain. Germline trimming cut 6 bases from V and 7 bases from J; bases unmatched to any gene: 11. The CDR3 covers 15 residues.